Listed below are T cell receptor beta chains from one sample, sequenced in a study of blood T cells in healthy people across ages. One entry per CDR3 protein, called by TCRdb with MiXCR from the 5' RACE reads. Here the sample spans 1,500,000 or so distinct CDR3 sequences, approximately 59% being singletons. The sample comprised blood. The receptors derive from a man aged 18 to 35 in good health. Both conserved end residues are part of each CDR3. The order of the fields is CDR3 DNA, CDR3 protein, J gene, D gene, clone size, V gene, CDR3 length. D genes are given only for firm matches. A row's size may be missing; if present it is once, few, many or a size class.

TGTGCCACCGCTCCGGGACCAACGAAGCAGTACTTC	CATAPGPTKQYF	TRBJ2-7	-	-	TRBV24-1	12
TGTGCCAGCAGTAGGACCGGGACTAGCGGGCTACACAATGAGCAGTTCTTC	CASSRTGTSGLHNEQFF	TRBJ2-1	TRBD2	few	TRBV6-2/TRBV6-3	17
TGTGCCAGCAGCTTAGGTGGGGGGCCCCACACCGGGGAGCTGTTTTTT	CASSLGGGPHTGELFF	TRBJ2-2	-	-	TRBV7-2	16
TGCAGTGCTAGACGAGCGGGAGAGTTGTACGAGCAGTACTTC	CSARRAGELYEQYF	TRBJ2-7	TRBD2	-	TRBV20-1	14
TGTGCCAGCAGTTCCGGGACCGTACAAGGCGAGCAGTACTTC	CASSSGTVQGEQYF	TRBJ2-7	-	-	TRBV27	14
TGTGCCAGCAGCCAAGATCCCTGGACAGGGGAGGAAGAGACCCAGTACTTC	CASSQDPWTGEEETQYF	TRBJ2-5	TRBD1	-	TRBV4-2	17
TGCAGCGTGCACGTGACAGGGGGCAAGACCCAGTACTTC	CSVHVTGGKTQYF	TRBJ2-5	TRBD1	-	TRBV29-1	13
TGTGCCAGCAGCTTCGGTTATCGTGGGGCGGACTATGGCTACACCTTC	CASSFGYRGADYGYTF	TRBJ1-2	-	-	TRBV11-2	16
TGTGCCACCAGTGACAGTACTAATGAAAAACTGTTTTTT	CATSDSTNEKLFF	TRBJ1-4	-	-	TRBV24-1	13
TGTGCCAGCAGCATGGGGCGGGTCAGGTTCTACGAGCAGTACTTC	CASSMGRVRFYEQYF	TRBJ2-7	-	-	TRBV7-2	15
TGCAGTGCTAGAGTCCATCAGGACAGGGGGAGTTCACCCCTCCACTTT	CSARVHQDRGSSPLHF	TRBJ1-6	TRBD1	few	TRBV20-1	16
TGTGCCAGCAGCCCCGGGCGTGGTGAAGCTTTCTTT	CASSPGRGEAFF	TRBJ1-1	-	-	TRBV6-6	12
TGTGCCAGCAGCCAGGTGACAGGGCGGAATGGCTACACCTTC	CASSQVTGRNGYTF	TRBJ1-2	TRBD1	-	TRBV4-2	14
TGTGCCAGCAGCTTAAAAAGGGGCTCCTACGAGCAGTACTTC	CASSLKRGSYEQYF	TRBJ2-7	-	-	TRBV7-6	14
TGTGCCAGCAGCAAAGCGACGGGACAGGATACCCTCTACGAGCAGTACTTC	CASSKATGQDTLYEQYF	TRBJ2-7	-	-	TRBV21-1	17
TGTGCCAGCAGCTTTGGGGACGGAGGCAACTATGGCTACACCTTC	CASSFGDGGNYGYTF	TRBJ1-2	-	-	TRBV7-9	15
TGTGCCAGCAGTTGGACAGGGACGGGCACTGAAGCTTTCTTT	CASSWTGTGTEAFF	TRBJ1-1	TRBD1	-	TRBV27	14
TGCGCCAGCAGCCGACGTAGCGGGAGCTCCTACAATGAGCAGTTCTTC	CASSRRSGSSYNEQFF	TRBJ2-1	TRBD2	-	TRBV4-1	16
TGTGCCAGCAGTCCGGGACAACTCAAGGAAAAACTGTTTTTT	CASSPGQLKEKLFF	TRBJ1-4	-	-	TRBV12-3/TRBV12-4	14
TGCAGTGCTCCAGCGGGGGGGCGCCGATATAATTCACCCCTCCACTTT	CSAPAGGRRYNSPLHF	TRBJ1-6	-	-	TRBV20-1	16
TGTGCCAGCAGCCCCTCCGGGCCTGCCCAGCCCCAGCATTTT	CASSPSGPAQPQHF	TRBJ1-5	-	-	TRBV7-9	14
TGTGCCTGGATGTCAGGGCCTGAGACCCAGTACTTC	CAWMSGPETQYF	TRBJ2-5	-	-	TRBV30	12
TGTGCCAGCAGCTTAGATTGGGGGGCTGAGCAGTTCTTC	CASSLDWGAEQFF	TRBJ2-1	-	-	TRBV7-9	13
TGCAGTGCTAGAGAGACAGGGACCTACGAGCAGTACTTC	CSARETGTYEQYF	TRBJ2-7	TRBD1	-	TRBV20-1	13
TGTGCCAGCAGGCCCGCAGGGTGGGAGACCCAGTACTTC	CASRPAGWETQYF	TRBJ2-5	-	many	TRBV12-3/TRBV12-4	13
TGTGCCAGCAGCCCCGGTACGGCTGCTTCTGGGCAGTATTTT	CASSPGTAASGQYF	TRBJ2-3	-	-	TRBV7-6	14
TGTGCCAGCAGCAACTGGGGGGGCGAGCAGTACTTC	CASSNWGGEQYF	TRBJ2-7	TRBD2	few	TRBV6-6	12
TGTGCCAGCAATCCGGGACAGGGTTTTCAGCCCCAGCATTTT	CASNPGQGFQPQHF	TRBJ1-5	TRBD1	few	TRBV6-2/TRBV6-3	14
TGCGCCAGCAGCCCGCAAAAGTTAGGACGGGTAGCGGGGGGGATCTACGAGCAGTACTTC	CASSPQKLGRVAGGIYEQYF	TRBJ2-7	TRBD2	-	TRBV4-3	20
TGCGCCAGCAGCCAAGGGGCAGGGAAGGAGCCCCAGCATTTT	CASSQGAGKEPQHF	TRBJ1-5	-	-	TRBV4-3	14
TGTGCCAGCAGTGACTTTTCGGTCAGGGGCAATCAGCCCCAGCATTTT	CASSDFSVRGNQPQHF	TRBJ1-5	-	-	TRBV2	16
TGTGCCAGCAGCCCACCTGGGGGGCGGTGGCAGTTCTTC	CASSPPGGRWQFF	TRBJ2-1	-	-	TRBV7-9	13
TGCGCCAGCAGCGAAATAAAAGGCAGTAACGAGCAGTACTTC	CASSEIKGSNEQYF	TRBJ2-7	-	few	TRBV4-1	14
TGTGCCACCATGTCCCGGCTACAAGAGACCCAGTACTTC	CATMSRLQETQYF	TRBJ2-5	-	few	TRBV10-3	13
TGTGCCAGCAGCCAAGTACTCGCGGGAGAAAGGGGGGCCGGGGAGCTGTTTTTT	CASSQVLAGERGAGELFF	TRBJ2-2	-	few	TRBV4-2	18
TGTGCCAGCAGTCCCCGTTATCAGGGGGCGTATGATTCACCCCTCCACTTT	CASSPRYQGAYDSPLHF	TRBJ1-6	TRBD1	-	TRBV6-2/TRBV6-3	17
TGCGCCAGCAGTGAGGTACAGGACCTCATGAACACTGAAGCTTTCTTT	CASSEVQDLMNTEAFF	TRBJ1-1	-	-	TRBV10-1	16
TGTGCCAGCAGCTTCCTGACAGGGTCCGGGGCCAACGTCCTGACTTTC	CASSFLTGSGANVLTF	TRBJ2-6	TRBD1	-	TRBV7-2	16
TGCGCCAGCAGCCAAGATTCCCGGAACACTGAAGCTTTCTTT	CASSQDSRNTEAFF	TRBJ1-1	-	-	TRBV4-3	14
TGCAGTGCTAGAGACCCAACTAGCGGGAGGAACACCGGGGAGCTGTTTTTT	CSARDPTSGRNTGELFF	TRBJ2-2	TRBD2	-	TRBV20-1	17
TGTGCCAGCAGTTTAGACCACACTAATCAGCCCCAGCATTTT	CASSLDHTNQPQHF	TRBJ1-5	-	-	TRBV27	14
TGTGCCAGCAGCCCCGTACCCTACACTGAAGCTTTCTTT	CASSPVPYTEAFF	TRBJ1-1	-	-	TRBV7-2	13
TGTGCCAGCAGCTCCCCCCGGGACACCAGAACAACTGAAGCTTTCTTT	CASSSPRDTRTTEAFF	TRBJ1-1	-	-	TRBV7-9	16
TGTGCCAGCAGCTTAGGACAGATCACTGAAGCTTTCTTT	CASSLGQITEAFF	TRBJ1-1	-	-	TRBV11-2	13
TGCAGTGCTCGCGCCTTTCTAGCGGGAAAACAAGAGACCCAGTACTTC	CSARAFLAGKQETQYF	TRBJ2-5	TRBD2	once	TRBV20-1	16
TGCAGCGTGGGGGACGGAGCGGGGGCCAACGTCCTGACTTTC	CSVGDGAGANVLTF	TRBJ2-6	-	-	TRBV29-1	14
TGTGCCAGCAGCTTAGTTCCGGGGGCGGTAGTGAACACTGAAGCTTTCTTT	CASSLVPGAVVNTEAFF	TRBJ1-1	-	-	TRBV7-2	17
TGCGCCAGCAGCTTGGCCGGGGCGGACGAAGCTTTCTTT	CASSLAGADEAFF	TRBJ1-1	-	-	TRBV5-1	13
TGCAGTGCTAGCTATAAGTTGGCGGGTGAGCAGTTCTTC	CSASYKLAGEQFF	TRBJ2-1	-	-	TRBV20-1	13
TGTGCCAGCAGTGACTCTGAGACAGGGGCGGAGGATGAGCAGTTCTTC	CASSDSETGAEDEQFF	TRBJ2-1	TRBD1	many	TRBV6-4	16
TGTGCCAGCTCGTCCAGACCTGTAAGCGATACGCAGTATTTT	CASSSRPVSDTQYF	TRBJ2-3	-	once	TRBV18	14
TGTACCAGCAGCCAAGTCATAGAGGGGTACGGCTATGGCTACACCTTC	CTSSQVIEGYGYGYTF	TRBJ1-2	-	-	TRBV4-2	16
TGCAGTGCTAGCTCAGGTGATTCGCAGTTCTTC	CSASSGDSQFF	TRBJ2-1	-	few	TRBV20-1	11
TGCAGTGAATTGGACAGGGTTAAGAATGAGCAGTTCTTC	CSELDRVKNEQFF	TRBJ2-1	TRBD1	-	TRBV20-1	13
TGCGCCAGCAGCTTGTCATGGAGTTCTATGAACACTGAAGCTTTCTTT	CASSLSWSSMNTEAFF	TRBJ1-1	-	few	TRBV5-1	16
TGTGCCAGCAGTTACTCGAGTGAGGCGGGGATCACTGAAGCTTTCTTT	CASSYSSEAGITEAFF	TRBJ1-1	-	-	TRBV6-5	16
TGTGCCAGCAGACCAGGGACTAGCGGGGGGGAAGAGACCCAGTACTTC	CASRPGTSGGEETQYF	TRBJ2-5	TRBD2	-	TRBV12-3/TRBV12-4	16
TGCAGCGTTACGGGCGGAACAGATACGCAGTATTTT	CSVTGGTDTQYF	TRBJ2-3	-	-	TRBV29-1	12